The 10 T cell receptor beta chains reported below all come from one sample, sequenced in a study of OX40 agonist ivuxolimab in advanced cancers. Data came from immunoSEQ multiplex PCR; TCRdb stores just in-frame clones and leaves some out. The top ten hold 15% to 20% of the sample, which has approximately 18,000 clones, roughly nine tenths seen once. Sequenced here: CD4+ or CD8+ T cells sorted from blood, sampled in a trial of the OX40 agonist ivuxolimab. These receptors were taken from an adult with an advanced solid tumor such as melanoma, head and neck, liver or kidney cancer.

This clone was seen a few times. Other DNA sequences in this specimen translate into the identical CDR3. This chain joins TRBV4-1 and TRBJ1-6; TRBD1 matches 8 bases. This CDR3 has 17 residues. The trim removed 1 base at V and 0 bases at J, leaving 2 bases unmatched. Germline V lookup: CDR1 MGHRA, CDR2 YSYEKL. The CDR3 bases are TGCGCCAGCAGCCAAGGAGGACAGGGCTCCTATAATTCACCCCTCCACTTT. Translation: CASSQGGQGSYNSPLHF.

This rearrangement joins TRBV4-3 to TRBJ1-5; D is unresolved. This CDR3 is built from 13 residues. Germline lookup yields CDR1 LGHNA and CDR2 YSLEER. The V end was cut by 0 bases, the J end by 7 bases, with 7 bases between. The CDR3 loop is CASSQDPYQPQHF. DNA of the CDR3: TGCGCCAGCAGCCAAGACCCGTACCAGCCCCAGCATTTT.

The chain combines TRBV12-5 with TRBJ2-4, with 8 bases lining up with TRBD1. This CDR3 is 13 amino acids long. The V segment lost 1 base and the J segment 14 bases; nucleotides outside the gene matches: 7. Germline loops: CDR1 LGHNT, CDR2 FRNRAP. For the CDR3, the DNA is TGTGCTAGTGGTTTGGCACCGGACAGGGCTGAGTACTTC. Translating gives CASGLAPDRAEYF.

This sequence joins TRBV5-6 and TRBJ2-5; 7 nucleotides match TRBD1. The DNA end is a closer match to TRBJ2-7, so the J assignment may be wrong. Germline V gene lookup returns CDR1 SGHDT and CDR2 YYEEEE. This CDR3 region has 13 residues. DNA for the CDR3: TGTGCCAGCAGCTATGACAGGGTCGACGAGCAGTACTTC. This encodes CASSYDRVDEQYF.

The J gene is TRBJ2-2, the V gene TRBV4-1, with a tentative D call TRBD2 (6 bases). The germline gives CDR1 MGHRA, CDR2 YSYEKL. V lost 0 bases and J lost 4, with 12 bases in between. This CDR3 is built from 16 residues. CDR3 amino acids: CASSQERVGLTGELFF. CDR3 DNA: TGCGCCAGCAGCCAAGAGAGGGTGGGACTCACCGGGGAGCTGTTTTTT.

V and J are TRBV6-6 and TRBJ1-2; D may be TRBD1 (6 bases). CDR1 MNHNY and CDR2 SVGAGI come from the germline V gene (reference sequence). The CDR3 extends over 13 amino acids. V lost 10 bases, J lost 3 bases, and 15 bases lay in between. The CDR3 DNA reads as TGTGCCACTATGGACAGAGCCTACTATGGCTACACCTTC. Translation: CATMDRAYYGYTF.

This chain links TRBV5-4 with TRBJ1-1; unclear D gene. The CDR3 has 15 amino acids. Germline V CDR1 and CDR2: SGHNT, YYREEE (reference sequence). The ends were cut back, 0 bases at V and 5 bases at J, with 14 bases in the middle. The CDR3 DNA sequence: TGTGCCAGCAGCTTGGTTGGGTCCCTGGGGACTGAAGCTTTCTTT. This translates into CASSLVGSLGTEAFF.

The CDR3 loop reads CASSPGHGGGEQFF. DNA for the CDR3: TGCGCCAGCAGCCCGGGACATGGGGGCGGTGAGCAGTTCTTC. The chain has TRBV5-1 and TRBJ2-1, with a possible D match to TRBD1 (6 bases). The CDR3 covers 14 residues. Germline assignment: CDR1 SGHRS and CDR2 YFSETQ. Deletions cut 4 bases from V and 9 bases from J, with 17 bases between.

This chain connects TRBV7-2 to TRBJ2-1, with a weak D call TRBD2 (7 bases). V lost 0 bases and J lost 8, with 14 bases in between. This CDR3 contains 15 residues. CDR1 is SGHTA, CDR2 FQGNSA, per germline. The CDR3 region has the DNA TGTGCCAGCAGCTTAGCGGGGGGGCCGTTCGATGAGCAGTTCTTC. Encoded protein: CASSLAGGPFDEQFF.

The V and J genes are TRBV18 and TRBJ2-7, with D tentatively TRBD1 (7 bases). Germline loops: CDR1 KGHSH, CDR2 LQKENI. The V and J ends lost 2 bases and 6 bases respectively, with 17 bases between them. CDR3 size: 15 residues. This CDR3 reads CASSPISDREAEQYF. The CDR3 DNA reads TGTGCCAGCTCACCAATTTCAGACAGGGAGGCCGAGCAGTACTTC.